The following is a T cell receptor (beta chain) sequence with its context. This record comes from a study of T cell changes during pregnancy in multiple sclerosis. Germline assignment: CDR1 LGHNA and CDR2 YSLEER. The CDR3 consists of 14 residues. V lost 4 bases and J lost 1; bases outside the gene matches: 1. Assay used: immunoSEQ multiplex PCR; TCRdb lists only in-frame clones, some missing. The sample contains tens of thousands of clones, roughly 93% of which appear only once. The chain couples TRBV4-3 to TRBJ2-3; 8 bases map to TRBD2. This sequence was found in a female donor with multiple sclerosis, enrolled in a pregnancy study. Sequenced material: peripheral blood, taken in the second trimester of pregnancy. The CDR3 bases are TGCGCCAGCAGCCCGACTAGCGGCACAGATACGCAGTATTTT. It is translated as CASSPTSGTDTQYF.